This T cell receptor (beta chain) appears in the sequencing data of a study of molecular identifiers for immune sequencing clone quantification. Regarding the study as a whole: In a background of around 920,000 naive cells, spiked Jurkat TCR RNA from one cell was reportedly detectable.

The CDR3 totals 15 residues. With 4 bases removed from V and 1 base from J, the gap between germline ends came to 10 bases. Germline lookup yields CDR1 MGHRA and CDR2 YSYEKL. One entry per CDR3 protein results from TCRdb running MiXCR on the PCR reads. This table holds about 510,000 distinct CDR3 sequences, about 25% found once. This clonotype has more than one count but fewer than ten. What it recognizes is unknown. The origin of this receptor is a human donor in good health. Some libraries in this study had Jurkat cell RNA spiked in. The chain couples TRBV4-1 to TRBJ2-2; D may be TRBD1 or TRBD2 (5 bases each). The sequencing sample was made of naive CD8+ T cells from blood, with Jurkat cell RNA spiked in. Described subset: FACS-sorted CD8+CD4-CCR7+CD45RA+ naive T cells. CDR3 loop: CASSLRDQNTGELFF. For the CDR3, the DNA is TGCGCCAGCAGCCTCCGGGACCAGAACACCGGGGAGCTGTTTTTT.